This entry lists 21 T cell receptor beta chains sequenced from one sample in a study of blood T cell repertoires in COVID-19. The table came from immunoSEQ multiplex PCR; TCRdb's copy has only in-frame clones and leaves some out. This repertoire shows more than 150,000 clones, about four fifths found once; its top ten account for over 11%. The sequencing sample was made of peripheral blood. The receptor set was obtained from a woman of 80 years or more with acute or convalescent COVID-19.

This sequence joins TRBV11-3 and TRBJ2-3; the D is unclear. The CDR3 has 15 residues. V was cut by 3 bases and J by 0 bases, with 10 bases left in between. CDR1 SGHNT and CDR2 YENEEA come from the germline V gene. The CDR3 region is CASSLGVYSTDTQYF. In DNA, the CDR3 is TGTGCCAGCAGCTTGGGCGTTTATAGCACAGATACGCAGTATTTT. Supplemented by reference TRBV11-3 and TRBJ2-3, the full variable domain reads EAGVVQSPRYKIIEKKQPVAFWCNPISGHNTLYWYLQNLGQGPELLIRYENEEAVDDSQLPKDRFSAERLKGVDSTLKIQPAELGDSAVYLCASSLGVYSTDTQYFGPGTRLTVL.

The rearrangement joins TRBV30 to TRBJ2-1; possible D gene TRBD2, 5 bases. V lost 3 bases and J lost 8, with 11 bases in between. Per germline, CDR1 GTSNPN and CDR2 SVGIG (reference sequence). The CDR3 spans 12 residues. The CDR3 here is CAWRSSGDEQFF. CDR3 bases: TGTGCCTGGAGGTCCTCCGGGGATGAGCAGTTCTTC. The entire variable domain, with the rest obtained from reference TRBV30 and TRBJ2-1, is as follows: SQTIHQWPATLVQPVGSPLSLECTVEGTSNPNLYWYRQAAGRGLQLLFYSVGIGQISSEVPQNLSASRPQDRQFILSSKKLLLSDSGFYLCAWRSSGDEQFFGPGTRLTVL.

This sequence joins TRBV18 and TRBJ1-1; D may be TRBD1 (6 bases). The CDR3 runs 17 residues. With 4 bases removed from V and 3 bases from J, the gap between germline ends came to 21 bases. The V gene's germline CDR1 is KGHSH and CDR2 LQKENI. In nucleotides, the CDR3 is TGTGCCAGCTCACGGGGGGGGCTCCACCGGGCGGACACTGAAGCTTTCTTT. Amino acids: CASSRGGLHRADTEAFF.

The CDR3 DNA is TGTGCCAGCAGCAAAACAGGGGGCACCTATGGCTACACCTTC. It codes for CASSKTGGTYGYTF. The V and J genes are TRBV7-2 and TRBJ1-2; TRBD1 agrees at 9 bases. Germline lookup yields CDR1 SGHTA and CDR2 FQGNSA. The CDR3 consists of 14 residues. The junction had 5 bases not matched to a gene; V was cut back by 5 bases and J by 4 bases.

The V call is TRBV24-1, the J call TRBJ1-4; the match to TRBD1 covers 9 bases. Losses at the gene ends were 4 bases for V and 8 bases for J; bases not matched to a gene: 10. Looked up from germline, CDR1 is KGHDR and CDR2 is SFDVKD. The CDR3 consists of 16 residues. CDR3 sequence (DNA): TGTGCCACCAGTGACAAGGACAGGGGTCGAAGGGAAAAACTGTTTTTT. Encoded protein: CATSDKDRGRREKLFF.

This chain uses TRBV4-2 with TRBJ1-5; D may be TRBD1 (6 bases). V lost 1 base and J lost 7, with 8 bases in between. This CDR3 is built from 13 residues. Germline lookup yields CDR1 LGHNA and CDR2 YNFKEQ. CDR3 sequence reads: CASSQGTAQPQHF. CDR3 nucleotides: TGTGCCAGCAGCCAAGGGACAGCGCAGCCCCAGCATTTT.

V is TRBV5-8 and J is TRBJ1-5; 8 bases map to TRBD1. Germline V lookup: CDR1 SGHTS, CDR2 YDEGEE. The V and J ends lost 3 bases and 6 bases, in that order; junction bases with no gene match: 8. The CDR3 has 15 amino acids. CDR3 coding DNA: TGTGCCAGCAGCTCAGGGGGCTTGCGGGGTCAGCCCCAGCATTTT. Protein sequence: CASSSGGLRGQPQHF.

In its sample, this clone was seen a few times. The chain combines TRBV6-1 with TRBJ1-1; D may be TRBD1 (5 bases). Trimming left V 1 base short and J 5 bases short, with 14 bases between. The CDR3 is made up of 15 amino acids. CDR1 MNHNS and CDR2 SASEGT come from the germline V gene. The CDR3 DNA sequence: TGTGCCAGCAGTGAAGTTGTGGGGCGATGGACTGAAGCTTTCTTT. As protein: CASSEVVGRWTEAFF.

The V call is TRBV28, the J call TRBJ2-7, with a weak D call TRBD2 (6 bases). Germline lookup yields CDR1 MDHEN and CDR2 SYDVKM. Trimming shortened V by 6 bases and J by 2 bases, and 14 bases separated the two germline ends. There are 14 residues in the CDR3. CDR3 in DNA: TGTGCCAGCAGCCCCCGGCGGGAACCCTACGAGCAGTACTTC. Amino acid sequence: CASSPRREPYEQYF.

This chain joins TRBV2 and TRBJ1-2; TRBD1 matches 9 bases. The CDR3 is 12 amino acids. The ends lost 6 bases at V and 4 bases at J; junction bases unmatched: 0. The germline V gene encodes CDR1 SNHLY and CDR2 FYNNEI. CDR3 sequence (DNA): TGTGCCAGCAGGGACAGGGGCTATGGCTACACCTTC. It translates to CASRDRGYGYTF.

The rearrangement uses TRBV18 and TRBJ2-2, with D perhaps matching TRBD2 (6 bases). V lost 5 bases, J lost 4 bases, and 11 bases lay in between. The CDR3 loop spans 14 amino acids. Germline CDR1 reads KGHSH; CDR2 reads LQKENI. For the CDR3, the DNA is TGTGCCAGCTCAATAGCGGTGGGCACCGGGGAGCTGTTTTTT. It codes for CASSIAVGTGELFF. The full variable domain, rest sourced from reference TRBV18 and TRBJ2-2, is NAGVMQNPRHLVRRRGQEARLRCSPMKGHSHVYWYRQLPEEGLKFMVYLQKENIIDESGMPKERFSAEFPKEGPSILRIQQVVRGDSAAYFCASSIAVGTGELFFGEGSRLTVL.

The rearrangement joins TRBV12-3 or TRBV12-4 to TRBJ1-6; D possibly corresponds to TRBD1 (6 bases). V was shortened by 6 bases and J by 9 bases, with 12 bases between the two germline ends. The CDR3 consists of 13 residues. The CDR3 DNA follows: TGTGCCAGCAGGGAAGGACAGTTTTCACCCCTCCACTTT. This gives the protein CASREGQFSPLHF.

CDR3: CASSRRGGGGNTQYF. In DNA form, the CDR3 reads TGTGCCAGCAGCCGCAGGGGCGGGGGAGGGAATACGCAGTATTTT. J is TRBJ2-3 and V is TRBV6-5, with D perhaps TRBD2 (7 bases). Trimming took 6 bases from V and 7 from J, leaving 20 bases between them. CDR3 length: 15 residues. In germline, CDR1 is MNHEY, CDR2 SVGAGI.

This clone appeared once. The chain uses TRBV2 and TRBJ2-7; perhaps TRBD1 as D (6 bases). V was trimmed by 6 bases and J by 7 bases, leaving 16 bases between them. CDR3 length equals 13 residues. Germline-derived CDR1 and CDR2 are SNHLY and FYNNEI. The CDR3 region has the DNA TGTGCCAGCAGCGTAGACAGGCTGAGGGAGCAGTACTTC. It codes for CASSVDRLREQYF.

The rearrangement joins TRBV9 to TRBJ2-7; 10 nucleotides line up with TRBD2. J gave up 3 bases and V 3 bases, and 15 bases lay outside the gene matches. Germline V lookup: CDR1 SGDLS, CDR2 YYNGEE. CDR3 length equals 18 residues. The CDR3 sequence is CASSASPRGASGSYEQYF. The CDR3 DNA reads TGTGCCAGCAGCGCATCCCCCCGGGGGGCTAGCGGGAGCTACGAGCAGTACTTC.

The chain uses TRBV5-1 and TRBJ1-2; 8 bases map to TRBD1. The length of the CDR3 is 14 residues. V lost 3 bases to trimming and J lost 2 bases; unmatched junction nucleotides: 3. Germline CDR1 is SGHRS and CDR2 is YFSETQ. CDR3 sequence reads: CASSSGQGNYGYTF. The CDR3 bases are TGCGCCAGCAGCTCCGGACAGGGCAACTATGGCTACACCTTC. Drawing the rest from reference TRBV5-1 and TRBJ1-2, the complete variable domain is KAGVTQTPRYLIKTRGQQVTLSCSPISGHRSVSWYQQTPGQGLQFLFEYFSETQRNKGNFPGRFSGRQFSNSRSEMNVSTLELGDSALYLCASSSGQGNYGYTFGSGTRLTVV.

This clone was recorded once. This rearrangement joins TRBV18 to TRBJ2-5; 10 bases fit TRBD2. Germline values: CDR1 KGHSH, CDR2 LQKENI. V lost 2 bases, J lost 5 bases, and 17 bases stayed unmatched. The CDR3 is 19 residues long. The chain's CDR3 is CASSPYGAASGGPGETQYF. In nucleotides, the CDR3 is TGTGCCAGCTCACCATATGGAGCGGCTAGCGGGGGCCCAGGGGAGACCCAGTACTTC.

The rearrangement uses TRBV5-6 and TRBJ2-3, with a weak D call TRBD1 (6 bases). The V and J ends lost 4 bases and 0 bases respectively, with 9 bases between them. The CDR3 contains 14 residues. The germline V gene has CDR1 SGHDT and CDR2 YYEEEE. The CDR3 loop is CASSRGQSTDTQYF. For the CDR3, the DNA is TGTGCCAGCAGCCGTGGACAGAGCACAGATACGCAGTATTTT.

The V gene is TRBV12-3 or TRBV12-4, the J gene TRBJ2-7; D call uncertain. Trimming took off 3 bases at V and 6 bases at J, with 12 bases between the two ends. The CDR3 runs 13 residues. CDR3 in amino acids: CASSFSEVGEQYF. The DNA for the CDR3 is TGTGCCAGCAGTTTTTCCGAGGTGGGCGAGCAGTACTTC.

This chain links TRBV5-1 with TRBJ2-6; D ambiguous. V was cut by 5 bases and J by 4 bases, with 7 bases left in between. CDR1 is SGHRS, CDR2 YFSETQ, per germline. The CDR3 has 13 amino acids. The CDR3 region has the DNA TGCGCCAGCAGTGCCCGGGGGGCCAACGTCCTGACTTTC. The encoded protein is CASSARGANVLTF.

V gene TRBV5-6 combines with J gene TRBJ2-1; the match to TRBD2 covers 7 bases. Germline CDR1 and CDR2: SGHDT and YYEEEE. Trimming took 0 bases from V and 15 from J; bases not matched to a gene: 12. This CDR3 has 14 residues. The CDR3 loop reads CASSLAASAGRRFF. CDR3 DNA: TGTGCCAGCAGCTTGGCAGCTAGCGCCGGGAGGCGGTTCTTC.